The source of this T cell receptor (beta chain) is a study of CD8+CD57+ T cells in acquired aplastic anemia. Using genomic DNA as the template, TCR beta VDJ and CDR3 profiling was carried out. TCRdb passed the reads through MiXCR, listing each CDR3 protein once. The sample includes 400,000 to 500,000 distinct CDR3 sequences, 65% to 75% of them seen just once. This clonotype was seen repeatedly, ten times or more. The CDR3 spans 13 residues. V shed 5 bases and J shed 1 base, with 8 bases lying between them. Germline lookup yields CDR1 DFQATT and CDR2 SNEGSKA (reference sequence). This TCR derives from a human donor in good health, serving as a control. The chain links TRBV20-1 to TRBJ2-2; no clear D. The sequenced material came from sorted CD4+, CD8+, or CD8+CD57+ T cells (not recorded which) from PBMCs. CDR3 protein: CSAPDWNTGELFF. In nucleotides, the CDR3 is TGCAGTGCTCCCGACTGGAACACCGGGGAGCTGTTTTTT.